The 21 T cell receptor beta chains listed next were all sequenced from one sample in a study of cytomegalovirus exposure and HLA in healthy donors. Both 60 Vbeta primers and 13 Jbeta primers went into the PCR. Here immunoSEQ multiplex PCR was the method, and the copy in TCRdb shows in-frame clones only, minus some. The sample has about 190,000 clones, about 77% seen once. The source material was PBMCs. These receptors came from a man younger than 40 in good health and CMV-seropositive.

The chain couples TRBV29-1 to TRBJ2-7; D might be TRBD1 (8 bases). Germline CDR1 SQVTM, CDR2 ANQGSEA. The CDR3 has 14 amino acids. V was clipped by 6 bases and J by 2 bases, with 17 bases between them. The DNA of the CDR3 is TGCAGCGTAGCAGGGGGCAGCGGGGCCTACGAGCAGTACTTC. The encoded protein is CSVAGGSGAYEQYF.

V and J are TRBV7-9 and TRBJ1-1, with 8 nucleotides matching TRBD1. V lost 0 bases and J lost 4; bases outside the gene matches: 7. Germline CDR1 SEHNR, CDR2 FQNEAQ (reference sequence). This CDR3 has 16 residues. The CDR3 DNA reads TGTGCCAGCAGCTTAGCCGGGACAGGAGCTTTCACTGAAGCTTTCTTT. It specifies CASSLAGTGAFTEAFF.

The rearrangement joins TRBV6-1 to TRBJ1-6; TRBD1 matches at 7 bases. Per germline, CDR1 MNHNS and CDR2 SASEGT. This CDR3 is built from 14 residues. Trimming at V came to 6 bases and at J to 10 bases, leaving 9 bases not matched to a gene. The CDR3 reads CASSYDRARSPLHF. As DNA, the CDR3 is TGTGCCAGCAGCTATGACAGGGCGAGATCACCCCTCCACTTT.

The chain combines TRBV6-5 with TRBJ1-6; D unclear. Germline-derived CDR1 and CDR2 are MNHEY and SVGAGI. The CDR3 sequence is 15 residues long. The V gene lost 0 bases and the J gene lost 9 bases, with 12 bases spanning the gap. The DNA of the CDR3 is TGTGCCAGCAGTTACTCGATTCCGTCTAGTTCACCCCTCCACTTT. This codes for CASSYSIPSSSPLHF.

The chain uses TRBV25-1 and TRBJ1-1, with D maybe TRBD1 (6 bases). The CDR3 spans 14 residues. Germline CDR1 and CDR2: MGHDK and SYGVNS. V lost 2 bases and J 0 bases, leaving 7 bases between the germline ends. The CDR3: CASSETGMNTEAFF. CDR3 coding DNA: TGTGCCAGCAGTGAAACAGGGATGAACACTGAAGCTTTCTTT.

V and J are TRBV5-4 and TRBJ1-4; D uncertain. The CDR3 loop spans 13 amino acids. V was trimmed by 0 bases and J by 8 bases, leaving 8 bases between them. From germline, CDR1 is SGHNT and CDR2 YYREEE (reference sequence). The CDR3 loop reads CASSLGMGEKLFF. In DNA form, the CDR3 reads TGTGCCAGCAGCTTGGGGATGGGCGAAAAACTGTTTTTT.

The chain joins TRBV5-1 to TRBJ2-1, with 7 nucleotides matching TRBD2. V was clipped by 4 bases and J by 0 bases; unmatched bases: 10. This CDR3 is built from 17 residues. Germline assignment: CDR1 SGHRS and CDR2 YFSETQ. The CDR3 nucleotides are TGCGCCAGCAGCCCAATGGACGGCGGGAGCTCCTACAATGAGCAGTTCTTC. Translated, it gives CASSPMDGGSSYNEQFF.

CDR3 bases: TGTGCCAGCAGTGAATATGCGCAGGGGGCTGGCTACACCTTC. It encodes CASSEYAQGAGYTF. The chain couples TRBV6-1 to TRBJ1-2, with TRBD1 matching 8 bases. J gave up 7 bases and V 2 bases, and 6 bases lay outside the gene matches. The CDR3 contains 14 residues. Looked up from germline, CDR1 is MNHNS and CDR2 is SASEGT.

In this sample, this clone turned up once. The chain links TRBV18 to TRBJ2-2, with D perhaps TRBD2 (6 bases). In germline, CDR1 is KGHSH, CDR2 LQKENI. The CDR3 loop spans 17 amino acids. The germline V and J ends were trimmed by 0 bases and 5 bases, with 16 bases remaining between them. CDR3 DNA: TGTGCCAGCTCACCACCCGCGGCGGTTGGAGGGACCGGGGAGCTGTTTTTT. Protein product: CASSPPAAVGGTGELFF. The variable domain in full, completed from reference TRBV18 and TRBJ2-2, reads NAGVMQNPRHLVRRRGQEARLRCSPMKGHSHVYWYRQLPEEGLKFMVYLQKENIIDESGMPKERFSAEFPKEGPSILRIQQVVRGDSAAYFCASSPPAAVGGTGELFFGEGSRLTVL.

V and J are TRBV9 and TRBJ1-2; TRBD1 agrees at 8 bases. The CDR3 contains 12 residues. V shed 7 bases, J shed 4 bases, and the junction held 3 bases outside the gene matches. CDR1 is SGDLS and CDR2 is YYNGEE in the germline V gene. CDR3 in amino acids: CASGDRIYGYTF. CDR3 nucleotides: TGTGCCAGCGGGGACAGGATCTATGGCTACACCTTC. Drawing the rest from reference TRBV9 and TRBJ1-2, the complete variable domain is DSGVTQTPKHLITATGQRVTLRCSPRSGDLSVYWYQQSLDQGLQFLIQYYNGEERAKGNILERFSAQQFPDLHSELNLSSLELGDSALYFCASGDRIYGYTFGSGTRLTVV.

V and J are TRBV6-1 and TRBJ2-7, with 8 nucleotides matching TRBD2. Per the germline V gene, CDR1 is MNHNS and CDR2 is SASEGT. The V and J ends lost 9 bases and 0 bases, in that order; junction bases with no gene match: 4. This CDR3 is built from 13 residues. The CDR3 DNA is TGTGCCAGTAGCGGGGTCCACTCCTACGAGCAGTACTTC. Its translation is CASSGVHSYEQYF.

To note about this clone: The junction differs from germline at one of its ends, possibly a read error. The chain is built from TRBV20-1 and TRBJ1-2; D might be TRBD1 (5 bases). Germline CDR1 reads DFQATT; CDR2 reads SNEGSKA (reference sequence). CDR3 length: 11 residues. In DNA form, the CDR3 reads TGCAGTGCCCAAGGGAGTGGGACTTCAAACTTC. Protein: CSAQGSGTSNF.

About this clone: Distinct nucleotide sequences in the sample also encode this CDR3. The V and J genes are TRBV7-9 and TRBJ2-7, with D possibly matching TRBD2 (5 bases). Trimming removed 3 bases from V and 2 bases from J, with 8 bases in between. Germline CDR1 SEHNR, CDR2 FQNEAQ (reference sequence). CDR3 length: 13 residues. The CDR3 DNA sequence: TGTGCCAGCAGCTTTCCGGGAACCTACGAGCAGTACTTC. Protein sequence: CASSFPGTYEQYF.

The chain uses TRBV11-2 and TRBJ2-3; D may be TRBD1 (6 bases). With 0 bases removed from V and 14 bases from J, the gap between germline ends came to 15 bases. Germline CDR1 SGHAT, CDR2 FQNNGV. The CDR3 loop spans 13 amino acids. CDR3 in DNA: TGTGCCAGCAGCTTAGATTTGGGGGCTTCGTGGTATTTT. Protein: CASSLDLGASWYF. Looking up the rest from reference TRBV11-2 and TRBJ2-3 gives the full variable domain: EAGVAQSPRYKIIEKRQSVAFWCNPISGHATLYWYQQILGQGPKLLIQFQNNGVVDDSQLPKDRFSAERLKGVDSTLKIQPAKLEDSAVYLCASSLDLGASWYFGPGTRLTVL.

The CDR3 region has the DNA TGTGCCAGCAGCTTAGACTGGGGAGAACGCACTGAAGCTTTCTTT. Encoded protein: CASSLDWGERTEAFF. This chain connects TRBV11-2 to TRBJ1-1, with D uncertain. The germline V gene has CDR1 SGHAT and CDR2 FQNNGV. This CDR3 is 15 amino acids long. Trimming stripped 0 bases from V and 4 bases from J, with 12 bases between.

This chain links TRBV21-1 with TRBJ1-2; the table gives TRBD1 as D, unverified against the DNA. TRBV21-1 is an annotated pseudogene. The length of the CDR3 is 14 residues. CDR3 amino acids: CASSKRTGDYGYTF. CDR3 sequence (DNA): TGTGCCAGCAGCAAAAGGACAGGGGACTATGGCTACACCTTC.

The chain has TRBV10-3 and TRBJ2-3; 9 bases map to TRBD2. This CDR3 comprises 16 residues. Germline V gene lookup returns CDR1 ENHRY and CDR2 SYGVKD. Losses at the gene ends were 3 bases for V and 3 bases for J; bases not matched to a gene: 7. The CDR3 loop is CAISDSRGGGTDTQYF. The CDR3 coding sequence is TGTGCCATCAGTGATTCGCGGGGGGGTGGGACAGATACGCAGTATTTT.

The CDR3 DNA sequence: TGTGCCAGCAGTTACGACAGGGGCGGAGATACGCAGTATTTT. Protein: CASSYDRGGDTQYF. V and J are TRBV6-5 and TRBJ2-3; 8 bases map to TRBD1. Germline V CDR1 and CDR2: MNHEY, SVGAGI. Trimming removed 2 bases from V and 5 bases from J; junction bases left unmatched: 3. This CDR3 spans 14 amino acids.

The rearrangement links TRBV13 to TRBJ2-3; TRBD2 aligns across 9 bases. The ends lost 4 bases at V and 2 bases at J; junction bases unmatched: 16. Per germline, CDR1 PRHDT and CDR2 FYEKMQ (reference sequence). The CDR3 consists of 19 residues. The CDR3 DNA sequence: TGTGCCAGCAGCTCCCAAGGGGTAGCGGGAGTCTCCCTCACAGATACGCAGTATTTT. This encodes CASSSQGVAGVSLTDTQYF.

The chain is built from TRBV28 and TRBJ2-7, with 7 bases that match TRBD1. Trimming at V came to 10 bases and at J to 4 bases, leaving 7 bases not matched to a gene. Germline CDR1 and CDR2: MDHEN and SYDVKM. This CDR3 contains 12 residues. CDR3 nucleotide sequence: TGTGCCACCGTGACAGGGAATTACGAGCAGTACTTC. Residues: CATVTGNYEQYF.

The table lists this clone with a few counts. This rearrangement joins TRBV15 to TRBJ1-1, with D uncertain. The germline V gene has CDR1 LNHNV and CDR2 YYDKDF (reference sequence). The CDR3 is 15 residues long. V gave up 0 bases and J gave up 5 bases, with 13 bases separating them. CDR3 sequence: CATSRDPARGTEAFF. CDR3 bases: TGTGCCACCAGCAGAGATCCTGCCAGAGGGACTGAAGCTTTCTTT.